The clone carrying this TCR beta chain was counted many times. Its matching antigen is unknown. V lost 4 bases and J lost 7, with 10 bases in between. Germline V lookup: CDR1 LGHDT, CDR2 YNNKEL (reference sequence). This CDR3 has 13 amino acids. It was with unique molecular identifiers that the TCRbeta library was prepared. From the PCR reads, TCRdb called clonotypes with MiXCR, one entry per CDR3 protein. The sample consists of approximately 500,000 distinct CDR3 sequences, about 10% of them appearing once. The data were taken from a study of T-cell reconstitution after alpha-beta-depleted transplantation in children. General study findings and limits: Several hundred graft clones that had expanded were reportedly the source of alpha-beta T cells about two months after transplant. T-cell counts and diversity at one year following transplant were attributed mainly to newly produced T cells. Surviving recipient T cells and thymic progenitors underlay high day-60 TCRbeta diversity in some patients.

The TCR was taken from a child aged 2 to 15 with inherited bone marrow failure, due to receive a stem cell transplant. The rearrangement links TRBV3-1 to TRBJ2-2; weak D call: TRBD2 (6 bases). Sample: PBMCs, taken before TCRalphabeta/CD19-depleted stem cell transplant. CDR3 DNA sequence: TGTGCCAGCAGCCTTTCTAGCGTCGGGGAGCTGTTTTTT. This gives the protein CASSLSSVGELFF.